The present TCR beta chain was sequenced within a study of radiotherapy plus CTLA-4 blockade in lung cancer. Germline V gives CDR1 SNHLY, CDR2 FYNNEI. V lost 2 bases to trimming and J lost 10 bases, with 11 bases between them. The CDR3 has 12 residues. Assay used: immunoSEQ multiplex PCR; TCRdb lists only in-frame clones, some missing. The profile covers 90,000 or so clones, with roughly four fifths appearing a single time and roughly 0.8% taken by the ten largest. This material consisted of peripheral blood, taken from a patient treated with radiotherapy plus ipilimumab. The clonotype comes from a human donor with non-small cell lung cancer who had stable disease on radiotherapy plus ipilimumab. The chain recombines TRBV2 with TRBJ1-1, with D possibly TRBD1 on 5 matching bases. The CDR3 DNA reads TGTGCCAGCAGTGAAAGCGGGACGGCAGCTTTCTTT. Encoded protein: CASSESGTAAFF.